This TCR beta chain was sequenced for a study of blood T cell repertoires in COVID-19. Across the study: Both acute and convalescent COVID-19 samples were obtained from the United States, Italy and Spain.

V was clipped by 6 bases and J by 12 bases; unmatched bases: 16. The CDR3 runs 15 residues. The germline gives CDR1 MDHEN, CDR2 SYDVKM. Enrolled through a virtual design, the participants were between 18 and 89 years of age and came from roughly 22 US areas. Participant reports of clinical history set cohort assignment. Donors of Cohort 3 who recovered were those that had two negative PCRs, clearance, or symptom resolution. The protocol was immunoSEQ multiplex PCR, while the TCRdb copy is restricted to in-frame clones and leaves out a portion. The sample lists around 300,000 clones, 88% occurring once.

This clonotype was sampled from a woman younger than 45 who had recovered from COVID-19. Sequencing input: PBMCs or T cells enriched from blood (not recorded which). This sequence joins TRBV28 and TRBJ2-1, with TRBD2 matching 8 bases. CDR3: CASRQTSAIQWVQFF. Written as DNA, the CDR3 is TGTGCCAGCAGACAGACTAGCGCAATCCAGTGGGTGCAGTTCTTC.